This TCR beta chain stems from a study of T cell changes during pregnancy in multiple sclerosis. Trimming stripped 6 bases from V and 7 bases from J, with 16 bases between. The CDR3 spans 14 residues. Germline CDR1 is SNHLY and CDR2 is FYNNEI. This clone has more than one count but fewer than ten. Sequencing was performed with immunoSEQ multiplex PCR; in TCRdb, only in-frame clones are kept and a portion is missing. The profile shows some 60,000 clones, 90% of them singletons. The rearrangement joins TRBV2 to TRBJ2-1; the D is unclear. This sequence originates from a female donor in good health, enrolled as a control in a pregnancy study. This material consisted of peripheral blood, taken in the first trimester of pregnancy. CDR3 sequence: CASSADSSSNEQFF. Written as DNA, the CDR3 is TGTGCCAGCAGCGCCGATTCCTCGAGTAATGAGCAGTTCTTC. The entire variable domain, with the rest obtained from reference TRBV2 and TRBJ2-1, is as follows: EPEVTQTPSHQVTQMGQEVILRCVPISNHLYFYWYRQILGQKVEFLVSFYNNEISEKSEIFDDQFSVERPDGSNFTLKIRSTKLEDSAMYFCASSADSSSNEQFFGPGTRLTVL.